This T cell receptor (beta chain) was identified during a study of Graves' ophthalmopathy and Graves' hyperthyroidism (dated by TCRdb to the late 2010s). Looking at the study overall: Peripheral blood samples were taken at the time of initial diagnosis, before any treatment was given. The study used signatures of the TCR beta repertoire to tell Graves' ophthalmopathy apart from Graves' hyperthyroidism and to predict which patients would progress to ophthalmopathy. In total, around 130 blood samples were TCR-sequenced: 40 to 45 ophthalmopathy, roughly 80 hyperthyroidism and some 17 hyperthyroidism-to-ophthalmopathy patients. To explore V-J signatures that distinguish ophthalmopathy from hyperthyroidism, a discovery set of roughly 98 patients was enrolled, made up of under 50 with ophthalmopathy and fewer than 60 with stable hyperthyroidism. The independent validation cohort included some 19 hyperthyroidism patients plus 17 patients who later progressed from hyperthyroidism to ophthalmopathy. T-cell repertoires of thyroid tissue and blood were compared in six hyperthyroidism patients. Following sampling, methimazole starting at 30 mg daily was administered to hyperthyroidism patients, and high-dose intravenous methylprednisolone was administered to ophthalmopathy patients. The roughly 91 discovery patients were randomly divided into training and test sets at a 7:3 ratio. Study-wide findings and limitations: No statistical method was used to set the sample size in advance, and the investigators knew which group each participant was assigned to. Most expanded thyroid clonotypes with frequency above 0.001 were also detected in blood, suggesting blood repertoires may reflect the thyroid immune response. In validation, the model predicted ophthalmopathy progression with about 71% sensitivity and 72% to 80% specificity; 12 predicted patients were CT-confirmed with GO in a median of approximately 6.2 months. In cross-validation, the 13-signature model distinguished ophthalmopathy from stable hyperthyroidism with about 88% sensitivity and about 84% specificity, and in the test set the corresponding values were roughly 80% and 76%.

The sample holds many counts of this clonotype. Its binding antigen is unknown. No clone much larger than this one lies a single base away; base qualities are absent. Hyperthyroidism was defined as stable when no progression to ophthalmopathy occurred within 18 months of follow-up. Patients with hyperthyroidism were aged 18 to 65 years, had been newly diagnosed, and had a disease duration of less than 2 months. Patients with other autoimmune diseases, uncontrolled infections, pregnancy or lactation were excluded from the study. Clinical symptoms, serum thyroxine, TRAb, thyroid ultrasound and orbital computed tomography were used for diagnosis. Ficoll-Paque density gradient centrifugation was used to isolate PBMCs from about 9 ml of fresh peripheral blood. Total RNA was extracted using Trizol reagent, and RNA quality was checked on an Agilent 2100 Bioanalyzer. The germline V gene encodes CDR1 SEHNR and CDR2 FQNEAQ (reference sequence). CDR3 length: 13 amino acids, cysteine to phenylalanine. The only DNA kept is the CDR3, 39 bases in frame from the first base. V lost 4 bases and J lost 1 base; the stretch between them is 7 bases long.

For repertoire sequencing, the TCR beta CDR3 regions were amplified from RNA transcripts. HTBI primers and the Qiagen OneStep RT-PCR kit were used in a first-round RT-PCR, which was followed by a second-round multiplex PCR, size selection and purification. Sequencing of the libraries was carried out on an Illumina HiSeq2000 in paired-end mode with 100 bp reads. In the source study's methods: Reads were processed with SOAPnuke, discarding reads with adapters, uncalled bases, mean Phred below 15, or no exact constant-primer or identifier match. COPE v1.2.5 was used to merge the high-quality paired reads. Unique nucleotide sequences were defined as clonotypes and aligned to IMGT TRB V, D and J references using MiTCR v1.1. Only V-J combinations with frequency above 0.0001 were analysed, covering 99% to 99.2% of repertoires. For each V-J combination, a TCR clonal expansion and chaos score was defined as the ratio of F50 clonal expansion to chaos observed in the TCRdist matrix. Welch's t-statistics and random forest were used to reduce features to 13 V-J combinations, which were fed into a naive Bayes classifier. Thyroid-blood repertoire similarity was quantified with the Morisita-Horn index. TCRdb reran the public reads through fastp at Q25 and MiXCR, keeping productive beta chains. Here each entry gathers all rows of one CDR3 protein and keeps the most common genes and DNA. These V and J calls are TCRdb output, not the study's own analysis. In this sample the table shows 400,000 to 450,000 distinct CDR3 sequences, approximately 21% of which occur a single time. The ten most abundant clones make up roughly 3% of the sample.

The TCR originated in a woman between 18 and 29 years old with stable Graves' hyperthyroidism. Donor details come from another sample of the same person, matched by shared clones. What was sequenced was peripheral blood. Rearrangement joined TRBV7-9 to TRBJ2-5; the D gene remains uncertain. This receptor carries the CDR3 CASSSHPQETQYF. Here is the DNA: TGTGCCAGCAGCTCGCACCCCCAAGAGACCCAGTACTTC.